This entry concerns a single T cell receptor beta chain. Its cognate antigen is unknown. The sample originates from a study of chemoradiotherapy in HPV16-positive cancers. Study-wide results and limits: Better recurrence-free survival went with HPV-responsive T-cell expansion in HPV16-positive patients. Candidate HPV-specific clones and E7-related TCR motifs grew in tumor during treatment. The functional HPV-specific definition rests on just two HPV16-positive patients.

Clones were read by immunoSEQ multiplex PCR, and TCRdb kept only the in-frame ones, dropping some. The profile shows 7,900 or so clones, about 84% of them singletons. This CDR3 region has 15 residues. Trimming left V 7 bases short and J 3 bases short, with 15 bases between. Looked up from germline, CDR1 is SNHLY and CDR2 is FYNNEI. Sampling was conducted from a patient who underwent chemoradiotherapy. The clonotype comes from a human donor with HPV-associated anogenital cancer. This rearrangement joins TRBV2 to TRBJ1-4, with D possibly TRBD1 on 5 matching bases. CDR3 coding DNA: TGTGCCAGCACGGGCAGGGAGTGGGCTAATGAAAAACTGTTTTTT. Amino acids: CASTGREWANEKLFF.